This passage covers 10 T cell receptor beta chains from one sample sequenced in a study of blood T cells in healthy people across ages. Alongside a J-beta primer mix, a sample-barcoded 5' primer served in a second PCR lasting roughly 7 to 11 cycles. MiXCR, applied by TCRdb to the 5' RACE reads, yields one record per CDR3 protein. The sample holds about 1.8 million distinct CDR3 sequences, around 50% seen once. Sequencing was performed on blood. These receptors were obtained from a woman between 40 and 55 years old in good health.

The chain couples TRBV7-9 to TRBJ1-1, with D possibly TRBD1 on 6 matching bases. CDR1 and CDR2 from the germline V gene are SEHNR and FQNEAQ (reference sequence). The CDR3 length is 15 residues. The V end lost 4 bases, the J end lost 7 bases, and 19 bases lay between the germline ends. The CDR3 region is CASSSIGQRTVEAFF. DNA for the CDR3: TGTGCCAGCAGCTCCATAGGACAAAGGACAGTTGAAGCTTTCTTT.

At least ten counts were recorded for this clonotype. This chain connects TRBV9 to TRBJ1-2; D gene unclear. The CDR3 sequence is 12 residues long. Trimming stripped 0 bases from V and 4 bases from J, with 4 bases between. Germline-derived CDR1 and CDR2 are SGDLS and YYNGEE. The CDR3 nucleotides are TGTGCCAGCAGCGTAGAGGGCTATGGCTACACCTTC. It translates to CASSVEGYGYTF. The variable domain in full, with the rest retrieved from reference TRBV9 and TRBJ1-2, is DSGVTQTPKHLITATGQRVTLRCSPRSGDLSVYWYQQSLDQGLQFLIQYYNGEERAKGNILERFSAQQFPDLHSELNLSSLELGDSALYFCASSVEGYGYTFGSGTRLTVV.

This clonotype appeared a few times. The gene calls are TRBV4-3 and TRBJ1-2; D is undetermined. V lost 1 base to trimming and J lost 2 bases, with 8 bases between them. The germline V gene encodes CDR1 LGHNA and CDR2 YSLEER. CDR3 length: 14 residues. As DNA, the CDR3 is TGCGCCAGCAGCCAAGTAAGGAGCAACTATGGCTACACCTTC. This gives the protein CASSQVRSNYGYTF.

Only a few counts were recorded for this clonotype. The CDR3 DNA reads as TGCAGCGTTGAGGGACTAGCGGGGCCCCGGGATACGCAGTATTTT. Amino acid sequence: CSVEGLAGPRDTQYF. This chain connects TRBV29-1 to TRBJ2-3; 13 nucleotides align to TRBD2. This CDR3 is 15 amino acids long. The V segment lost 3 bases and the J segment 6 bases; nucleotides outside the gene matches: 6. Germline-derived CDR1 and CDR2 are SQVTM and ANQGSEA.

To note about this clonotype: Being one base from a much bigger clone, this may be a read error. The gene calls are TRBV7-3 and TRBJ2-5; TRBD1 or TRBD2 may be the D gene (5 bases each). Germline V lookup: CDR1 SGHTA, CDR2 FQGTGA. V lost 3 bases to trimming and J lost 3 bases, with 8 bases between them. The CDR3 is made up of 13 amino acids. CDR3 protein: CASSFGAEETQYF. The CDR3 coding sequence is TGTGCCAGCAGCTTCGGGGCGGAAGAGACCCAGTACTTC.

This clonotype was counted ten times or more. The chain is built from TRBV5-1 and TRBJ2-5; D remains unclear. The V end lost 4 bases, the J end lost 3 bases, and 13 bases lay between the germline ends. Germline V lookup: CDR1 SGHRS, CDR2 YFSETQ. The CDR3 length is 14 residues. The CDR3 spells CASSLRSGEETQYF. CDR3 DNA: TGCGCCAGCAGCCTCCGGTCAGGAGAAGAGACCCAGTACTTC.

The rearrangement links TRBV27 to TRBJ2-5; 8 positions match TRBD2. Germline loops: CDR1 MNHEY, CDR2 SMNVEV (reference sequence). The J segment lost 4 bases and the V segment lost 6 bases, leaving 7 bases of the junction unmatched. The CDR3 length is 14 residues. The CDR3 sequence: CASRGRGGRETQYF. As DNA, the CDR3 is TGTGCCAGCAGAGGCCGGGGGGGCCGAGAGACCCAGTACTTC.

The CDR3 nucleotides are TGTGCCAGCAGCCACCAGAACACTGAAGCTTTCTTT. Translating it yields CASSHQNTEAFF. The chain uses TRBV3-1 and TRBJ1-1; D unresolved. CDR1 LGHDT and CDR2 YNNKEL come from the germline V gene (reference sequence). There are 12 residues in the CDR3. The V and J ends lost 3 bases and 1 base respectively, with 3 bases between them.

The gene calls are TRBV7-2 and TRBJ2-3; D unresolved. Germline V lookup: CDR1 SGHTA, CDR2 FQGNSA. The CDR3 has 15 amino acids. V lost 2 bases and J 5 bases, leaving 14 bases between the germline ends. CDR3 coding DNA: TGTGCCAGCAGCTTAAAACTACCTGACGGAGATACGCAGTATTTT. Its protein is CASSLKLPDGDTQYF.

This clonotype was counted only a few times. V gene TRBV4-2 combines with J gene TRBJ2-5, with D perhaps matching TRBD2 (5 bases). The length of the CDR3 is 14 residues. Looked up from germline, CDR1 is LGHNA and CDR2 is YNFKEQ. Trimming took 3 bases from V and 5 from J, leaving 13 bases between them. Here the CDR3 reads CASSHPGERETQYF. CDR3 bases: TGTGCCAGCAGCCATCCTGGGGAGAGGGAGACCCAGTACTTC.